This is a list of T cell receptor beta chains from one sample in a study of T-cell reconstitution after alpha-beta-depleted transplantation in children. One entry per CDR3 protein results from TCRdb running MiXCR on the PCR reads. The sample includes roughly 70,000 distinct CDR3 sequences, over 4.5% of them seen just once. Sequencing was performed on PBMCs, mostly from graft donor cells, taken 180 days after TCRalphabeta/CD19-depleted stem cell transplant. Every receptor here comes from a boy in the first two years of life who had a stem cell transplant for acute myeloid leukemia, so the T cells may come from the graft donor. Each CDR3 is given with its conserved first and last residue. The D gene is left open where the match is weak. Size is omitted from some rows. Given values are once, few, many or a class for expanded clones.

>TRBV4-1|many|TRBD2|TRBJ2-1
TGCGCCAGCAGACTAGCGGGGGGCGATGAGCAGTTCTTC
CASRLAGGDEQFF
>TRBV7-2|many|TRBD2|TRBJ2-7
TGTGCCAGCAGCTTAAAGCTAGCGGGGGGCTCGGGTTCCTACGAGCAGTACTTC
CASSLKLAGGSGSYEQYF
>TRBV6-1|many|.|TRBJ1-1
TGTGCCAGCAGACTCACAGTGAACACTGAAGCTTTCTTT
CASRLTVNTEAFF
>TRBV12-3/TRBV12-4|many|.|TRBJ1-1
TGTGCCAGCAGTCCCCCTTCCCCAATCGCCAACACTGAAGCTTTCTTT
CASSPPSPIANTEAFF
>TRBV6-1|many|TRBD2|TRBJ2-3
TGTGCCAGCTCTAGCGGGGGGGCTCCAGATACGCAGTATTTT
CASSSGGAPDTQYF
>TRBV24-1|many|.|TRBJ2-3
TGTGCCACCAGTGATTTACCACACGCCGACAGTCGCGGAGGGGATACGCAGTATTTT
CATSDLPHADSRGGDTQYF
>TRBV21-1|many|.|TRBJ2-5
TGTGCCATCGGGACACCACAAGAGACCCAGTACTTC
CAIGTPQETQYF
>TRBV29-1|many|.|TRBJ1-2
TGCAGCGTTAGTTGGGGAACCGGCTACACCTTC
CSVSWGTGYTF
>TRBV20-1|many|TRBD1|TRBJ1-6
TGCAGTGCTCAGGGGGCGCGTCCCCTCTATAATTCACCCCTCCACTTT
CSAQGARPLYNSPLHF
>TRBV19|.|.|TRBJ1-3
TGTGCCAGTTCGGTCGGGGCCGTCTCTGGAAACACCATATATTTT
CASSVGAVSGNTIYF
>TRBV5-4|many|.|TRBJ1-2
TGTGCCAGCAGCCCTTACAGGGACTATGGCTACACCTTC
CASSPYRDYGYTF
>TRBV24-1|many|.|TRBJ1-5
TGTGCCACCAGTCAGCTCCGGGACGGACATCAGCCCCAGCATTTT
CATSQLRDGHQPQHF
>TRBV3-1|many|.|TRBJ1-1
TGTGCCAGCAACACTGAGGGGGGTTACACTGAAGCTTTCTTT
CASNTEGGYTEAFF
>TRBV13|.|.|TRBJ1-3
TGTGCCAGCAGCCGCTCTGGAAACACCATATATTTT
CASSRSGNTIYF
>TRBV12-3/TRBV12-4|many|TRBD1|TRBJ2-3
TGTGCCAGCAGTTTCCGGACAGGGGGCATCGATACGCAGTATTTT
CASSFRTGGIDTQYF
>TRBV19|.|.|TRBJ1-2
TGTGCCAGTACCTTCCGGGGGGAATCTGGCTACACCTTC
CASTFRGESGYTF
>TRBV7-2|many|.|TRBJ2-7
TGTGCCAGCAGCTTAACGGTCGACAGCCCCTACGAGCAGTACTTC
CASSLTVDSPYEQYF
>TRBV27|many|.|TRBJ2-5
TGTGCCAGCAGTTTATGGCCCGCCGCCGAGACCCAGTACTTC
CASSLWPAAETQYF
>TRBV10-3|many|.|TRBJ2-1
TGTGCCATCAGTGAGTCTAGTCTGCGGGAAAATGAGCAGTTCTTC
CAISESSLRENEQFF
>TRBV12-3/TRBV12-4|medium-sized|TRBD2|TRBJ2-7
TGTGCCAGCAGTACTAGCGGGGGTCCCTACGAGCAGTACTTC
CASSTSGGPYEQYF
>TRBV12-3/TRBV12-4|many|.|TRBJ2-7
TGTGCCAGCAGTTTAGACAGCTACTTCCCCTACGAGCAGTACTTC
CASSLDSYFPYEQYF
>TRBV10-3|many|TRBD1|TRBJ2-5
TGTGCCATCAGTGGGAGACAGGGGCCCGGGGAGACCCAGTACTTC
CAISGRQGPGETQYF
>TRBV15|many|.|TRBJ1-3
TGTGCCACCAGCAGAGTAGGCTCTGGAAACACCATATATTTT
CATSRVGSGNTIYF
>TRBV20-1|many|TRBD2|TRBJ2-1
TGCAGTGCTAGAGACCGAGGGCCAGCGGGAGGAAGCAATGAGCAGTTCTTC
CSARDRGPAGGSNEQFF
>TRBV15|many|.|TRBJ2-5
TGTGCCACCAGCAGTGAACAAGGGACTGTCCAAGAGACCCAGTACTTC
CATSSEQGTVQETQYF
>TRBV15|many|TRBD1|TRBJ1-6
TGTGCCACCAGCAGAGATGCCCGGGACAGGGGTAGATCACCCCTCCACTTT
CATSRDARDRGRSPLHF
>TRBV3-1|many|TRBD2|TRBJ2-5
TGTGCCAGCAGCCAAGAAGGCAACTTGGCGGGGGTGCAAGAGACCCAGTACTTC
CASSQEGNLAGVQETQYF
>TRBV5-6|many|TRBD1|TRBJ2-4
TGTGCCAGCAGCCAATTACGGACAGGGAGAAACATTCAGTACTTC
CASSQLRTGRNIQYF
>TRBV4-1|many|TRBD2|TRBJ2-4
TGCGCCAGCAGCCAAGGACCGGGGGGAGCCAAAAACATTCAGTACTTC
CASSQGPGGAKNIQYF
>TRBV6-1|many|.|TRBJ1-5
TGTGCCAGCAGTGAAGTCGGCGGCCCGGGTCAGCCCCAGCATTTT
CASSEVGGPGQPQHF
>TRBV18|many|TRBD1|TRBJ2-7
TGTGCCAGCTCACCTCAGACAGGGGCTTCCGAGCAGTACTTC
CASSPQTGASEQYF
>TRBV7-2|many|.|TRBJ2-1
TGTGCCAGCAGCAATCAGGGAGGATCCTACAATGAGCAGTTCTTC
CASSNQGGSYNEQFF
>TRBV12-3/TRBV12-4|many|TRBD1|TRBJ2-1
TGTGCCAGCAGGGGGTCCCGGGACAGGAACAATGAGCAGTTCTTC
CASRGSRDRNNEQFF
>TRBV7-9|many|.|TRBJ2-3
TGTGCCAGCAGCACAGCTAGCACAGATACGCAGTATTTT
CASSTASTDTQYF
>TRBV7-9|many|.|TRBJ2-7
TGTGCCAGCAGCTTCCCCCGCGCCTACGAGCAGTACTTC
CASSFPRAYEQYF
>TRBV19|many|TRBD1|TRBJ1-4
TGTGCCAGTAGCGACCCAGGGGGCGTTGAAAAACTGTTCTTT
CASSDPGGVEKLFF
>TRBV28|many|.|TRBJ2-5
TGTGCCAGCAGTTCCTCTCTAGGGATCCAAGAGACCCAGTACTTC
CASSSSLGIQETQYF
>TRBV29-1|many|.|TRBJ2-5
TGCAGCGTTGAATCAGGGGTCGGAGAGACCCAGTACTTC
CSVESGVGETQYF
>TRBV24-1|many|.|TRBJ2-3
TGTGCCACCAGTGCAGGGTTCCCAGATACGCAGTATTTT
CATSAGFPDTQYF
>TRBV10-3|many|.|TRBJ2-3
TGTGCCATCAGCGTTAGCGGCACAGATACGCAGTATTTT
CAISVSGTDTQYF
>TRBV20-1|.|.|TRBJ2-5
TGCAGTGCTAGAGGGGACTTCCAAGAAACCCAGTACTTC
CSARGDFQETQYF
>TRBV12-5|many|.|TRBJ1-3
TGTGCTAGTTCATTGGGGACGGTCGCGGGAAACACCATATATTTT
CASSLGTVAGNTIYF
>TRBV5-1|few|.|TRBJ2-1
TGCGCCAGCAGCTTGGGGGGGGGGGCCGAAAATGAGCAGTTCTTC
CASSLGGGAENEQFF
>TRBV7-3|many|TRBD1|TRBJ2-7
TGTGCCAGCAGCTTAGACGGGACAGGGGGCTCCTACGAGCAGTACTTC
CASSLDGTGGSYEQYF
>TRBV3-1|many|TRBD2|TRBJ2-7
TGTGCCAGCAGCCACCCCTACGGGCTAGCGGGGGCCCTCAGCTACGAGCAGTACTTC
CASSHPYGLAGALSYEQYF
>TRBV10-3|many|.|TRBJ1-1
TGTGCCATCAGCCTAGCCGGACACCAGGAAGCTTTCTTT
CAISLAGHQEAFF
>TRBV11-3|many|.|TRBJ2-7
TGTGCCAGCAGCTTAGTCTTCGGGCAGCTCTACGAGCAGTACTTC
CASSLVFGQLYEQYF
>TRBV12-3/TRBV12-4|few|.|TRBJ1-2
TGTGCCAGCAGTTTTCCCGGAGACTATGGCTACACCTTC
CASSFPGDYGYTF
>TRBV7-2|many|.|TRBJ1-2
TGTGCCAGCAGCCCTAGGAGCGCGGGTGGCTACACCTTC
CASSPRSAGGYTF
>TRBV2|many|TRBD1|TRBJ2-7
TGTGCCAGCAGCCCCGGGCCAGGGGGCTGGTACGAGCAGTACTTC
CASSPGPGGWYEQYF
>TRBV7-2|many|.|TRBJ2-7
TGTGCCAGCAGCTCAATCGCCGTACGTGTCCCCTCCTACGAGCAGTACTTC
CASSSIAVRVPSYEQYF
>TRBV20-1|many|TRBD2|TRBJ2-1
TGCAGTGCTAGAGACCTCACTAGCGGGGGGGCTGATGAGCAGTTCTTC
CSARDLTSGGADEQFF
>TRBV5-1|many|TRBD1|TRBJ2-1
TGCGCCAGCAGCTTCGGACAGGGGGTGAACAATGAGCAGTTCTTC
CASSFGQGVNNEQFF
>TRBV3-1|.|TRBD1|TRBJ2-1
TGTGCCATCAGTTTCCTCTTCCTCCGGGACAGTTTAGGAAATGAGCAGTTCTTC
CAISFLFLRDSLGNEQFF
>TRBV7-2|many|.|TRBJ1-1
TGTGCCAGCAGCCGACAGAACACTGAAGCTTTCTTT
CASSRQNTEAFF
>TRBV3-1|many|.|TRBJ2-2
TGTGCCAGCAGGGGCAGGGAGACCGGGGAGCTGTTTTTT
CASRGRETGELFF
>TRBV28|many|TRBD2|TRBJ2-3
TGTGCCAGCAGCCTCCCCCTCAGCGGGGCAGATACGCAGTATTTT
CASSLPLSGADTQYF